This T cell receptor (beta chain) was found in a study of OX40 agonist ivuxolimab in advanced cancers. The wider study: The patients got ivuxolimab, which is an agonistic anti-OX40 (CD134) antibody. One hepatocellular carcinoma and a couple of cutaneous melanoma patients partially responded.

Libraries were prepared by immunoSEQ multiplex PCR; TCRdb keeps only in-frame clonotypes and omits some of them. The profile shows 95,000 to 150,000 clones, more than 80% of them singletons. V was pared by 3 bases and J by 1 base, with 7 bases between. Germline CDR1 is SGHNT and CDR2 is YYREEE (reference sequence). CDR3 length equals 13 residues. Sequenced material: CD4+ or CD8+ T cells sorted from blood, taken in a trial of the OX40 agonist ivuxolimab. The V and J genes are TRBV5-4 and TRBJ1-1; weak D call: TRBD1 (6 bases). The receptor was isolated from an adult with an advanced solid tumor such as melanoma, head and neck, liver or kidney cancer. CDR3 nucleotides: TGTGCCAGCAGCTCGGGACAGAACACTGAAGCTTTCTTT. Translating it yields CASSSGQNTEAFF.